What follows are 11 T cell receptor beta chains derived from one specimen sequenced in a study of cytomegalovirus exposure and HLA in healthy donors. PCR was performed using 60 Vbeta and 13 Jbeta primers. The data were produced by immunoSEQ multiplex PCR, yet TCRdb's version contains in-frame clones alone and is incomplete. The sample includes around 130,000 clones, approximately 57% of them seen just once. Sequencing was carried out using PBMCs. These receptors all come from a male donor in good health and CMV-seronegative.

The rearrangement joins TRBV19 to TRBJ1-2, with TRBD1 as a possible D gene (6 bases). This CDR3 is 14 amino acids long. Germline V gene sequence: CDR1 LNHDA, CDR2 SQIVND (reference sequence). Trimming cost V 4 bases and J 3 bases, with 12 bases left between them. The CDR3 is CASSTEGDYYGYTF. The DNA for the CDR3 is TGTGCCAGTAGTACCGAGGGGGATTACTATGGCTACACCTTC.

This clone was seen more than once but under ten times. This chain connects TRBV4-1 to TRBJ2-1; the match to TRBD1 covers 7 bases. Germline V gives CDR1 MGHRA, CDR2 YSYEKL. The CDR3 extends over 17 amino acids. V trimming: 1 base; J trimming: 4 bases; junction bases outside the gene matches: 10. In DNA, the CDR3 is TGCGCCAGCAGCCAAGCGTTGAGGGGGCAGAAATACAATGAGCAGTTCTTC. Residues: CASSQALRGQKYNEQFF.

Written as DNA, the CDR3 is TGTGCCAGCAGCGTTGGCGGTAATGAAAAACTGTTTTTT. Its protein is CASSVGGNEKLFF. The chain employs TRBV9 and TRBJ1-4; D uncertain. The CDR3 extends over 13 amino acids. CDR1 is SGDLS, CDR2 YYNGEE, per germline. Deletions cut 2 bases from V and 4 bases from J, with 6 bases between.

The chain has TRBV5-4 and TRBJ1-2, with D hard to call. CDR1 and CDR2 from the germline V gene are SGHNT and YYREEE (reference sequence). The CDR3 loop spans 12 amino acids. V gave up 0 bases and J gave up 5 bases, with 5 bases separating them. CDR3 residues: CASSLDSYGYTF. CDR3 DNA: TGTGCCAGCAGCTTGGACAGTTATGGCTACACCTTC.

Note on this clone: The sample holds other DNA sequences that translate to the same CDR3. The chain links TRBV7-9 to TRBJ2-2; perhaps TRBD1 as D (5 bases). V was shortened by 3 bases and J by 1 base, with 6 bases between the two germline ends. CDR1 is SEHNR and CDR2 is FQNEAQ in the germline V gene (reference sequence). This CDR3 contains 14 residues. The CDR3: CASSFDRNTGELFF. CDR3 DNA: TGTGCCAGCAGCTTCGACAGGAACACCGGGGAGCTGTTTTTT. Full variable domain (rest looked up from reference TRBV7-9 and TRBJ2-2): DTGVSQNPRHKITKRGQNVTFRCDPISEHNRLYWYRQTLGQGPEFLTYFQNEAQLEKSRLLSDRFSAERPKGSFSTLEIQRTEQGDSAMYLCASSFDRNTGELFFGEGSRLTVL.

This sequence joins TRBV9 and TRBJ2-1; weak D call: TRBD1 (5 bases). Germline CDR1 and CDR2: SGDLS and YYNGEE. This CDR3 is built from 13 residues. With 3 bases removed from V and 12 bases from J, the gap between germline ends came to 16 bases. The DNA for the CDR3 is TGTGCCAGCAGCGCCCAGGGAATTCTTGGGCAGTTCTTC. Residues: CASSAQGILGQFF.

There are a few counts of this clone. A junction boundary mismatches the germline segment, possibly from a read error. This chain uses TRBV30 with TRBJ1-2; tentatively, D is TRBD1 (5 bases). CDR3 length: 14 amino acids. CDR1 and CDR2 from the germline V gene are GTSNPN and SVGIG (reference sequence). The CDR3 here is CAWKSGGINYGYPF. The CDR3 DNA reads as TGTGCCTGGAAGTCGGGGGGGATCAACTATGGCTACCCCTTC.

The chain employs TRBV28 and TRBJ2-5, with 14 bases fitting TRBD2. Germline V gene lookup returns CDR1 MDHEN and CDR2 SYDVKM. V gave up 3 bases and J gave up 4 bases; unmatched junction bases: 13. CDR3 length: 19 amino acids. The CDR3 loop is CASSLTGDGLAGGGETQYF. In DNA, the CDR3 is TGTGCCAGCAGTTTGACAGGGGACGGACTAGCGGGGGGTGGAGAGACCCAGTACTTC.

The chain is built from TRBV25-1 and TRBJ2-3; 8 bases match TRBD1. This CDR3 has 15 residues. J was trimmed by 4 bases and V by 3 bases; bases with no gene match: 6. CDR1 and CDR2 (germline): MGHDK, SYGVNS. CDR3 nucleotide sequence: TGTGCCAGCAGTGAGGGTGACAGGGGTCCAGATACGCAGTATTTT. It specifies CASSEGDRGPDTQYF.

The rearrangement uses TRBV28 and TRBJ2-5; 7 bases are a match to TRBD2. The CDR3 runs 16 residues. CDR1 and CDR2 from the germline V gene are MDHEN and SYDVKM. V lost 6 bases and J lost 7; bases outside the gene matches: 17. CDR3 sequence reads: CASSLTVFTQRGTQYF. CDR3 DNA: TGTGCCAGCAGCCTGACGGTATTCACGCAGCGGGGGACCCAGTACTTC.

This clone was observed a handful of times. The rearrangement links TRBV2 to TRBJ1-4, with a possible D match to TRBD1 (6 bases). Germline V gene data show CDR1 as SNHLY and CDR2 as FYNNEI. The CDR3 runs 14 residues. Trimming took 9 bases from V and 3 from J, leaving 14 bases between them. CDR3 sequence (DNA): TGTGCCAGTACTTCACAGGGAGCTAATGAAAAACTGTTTTTT. It translates to CASTSQGANEKLFF.